The 5 T cell receptor beta chains below all came from one sample that was sequenced in a study of blood T cell repertoires in COVID-19. Some clones are missing from TCRdb's copy, which holds only in-frame ones; the method was immunoSEQ multiplex PCR. In the table there are around 300,000 clones, 87% of which are singletons. The source material was peripheral blood. The source of these receptors is a man aged 18 to 29 with active or convalescent COVID-19.

The chain carries TRBV6-1 and TRBJ1-2; TRBD1 aligns across 7 bases. V lost 3 bases, J lost 3 bases, and 7 bases stayed unmatched. This CDR3 comprises 15 residues. The germline V gene encodes CDR1 MNHNS and CDR2 SASEGT. As DNA, the CDR3 is TGTGCCAGCAGTGAGCTAAACAGGGGTGACTATGGCTACACCTTC. Protein product: CASSELNRGDYGYTF.

The chain employs TRBV6-1 and TRBJ1-2, with D unclear. Germline CDR1 MNHNS, CDR2 SASEGT. V was cut by 2 bases and J by 7 bases, with 11 bases left in between. The CDR3 has 13 amino acids. In DNA form, the CDR3 reads TGTGCCAGCAGTGAAAGTGCCCTAGTTGGCTACACCTTC. This gives the protein CASSESALVGYTF.

The V call is TRBV21-1, the J call TRBJ1-1; the table's D gene call, TRBD1, was not cross checked with the DNA. TRBV21-1 is a pseudogene segment. This CDR3 is 16 amino acids long. The CDR3 protein is CASTQGCDRDRTEAFF. In nucleotides, the CDR3 is TGTGCCAGCACCCAAGGGTGTGACAGGGACCGCACTGAAGCTTTCTTT.

This sequence joins TRBV6-5 and TRBJ2-7; 12 bases fit TRBD1. The CDR3 extends over 13 amino acids. After removal of 6 bases from V and 4 bases from J, the junction contained 1 base not matched to a gene. CDR1 MNHEY and CDR2 SVGAGI come from the germline V gene. For the CDR3, the DNA is TGTGCCAGCAGGGGACAGGGGGCTTACGAGCAGTACTTC. Protein sequence: CASRGQGAYEQYF.

The chain joins TRBV7-2 to TRBJ1-1; 8 nucleotides align to TRBD1. The CDR3 is 14 residues long. With V trimmed by 0 bases and J by 5 bases, 2 bases remained unmatched. From germline, CDR1 is SGHTA and CDR2 FQGNSA. This chain's CDR3 is CASSLARGQTEAFF. As DNA, the CDR3 is TGTGCCAGCAGCTTAGCCAGGGGGCAGACTGAAGCTTTCTTT.